The sample holds many counts of the clone carrying this T cell receptor (beta chain). Its antigen is not known. V was shortened by 7 bases and J by 12 bases, with 16 bases between the two germline ends. Looked up from germline, CDR1 is MNHNS and CDR2 is SASEGT. The length of the CDR3 is 12 residues. Arm-PCR of CDR3 regions with iRepertoire HTBI primers generated TCR beta libraries. Each CDR3 protein is one row after TCRdb ran MiXCR on the multiplex PCR reads. The table lists around 250,000 distinct CDR3 sequences, approximately 18% of them singletons. This specimen belongs to a study of regulatory T cells in long-lasting Graves disease. Study-level background: Newly diagnosed Graves' patients took antithyroid drugs under 3 months. Study observations and caveats: Persistent disease was associated with favored TRBV28 usage and with favored use of TRBJ1-2 and TRBJ2-5.

The sample's time point: newly diagnosed GD, antithyroid drugs for less than 3 months. Following extraction of RNA from PBMCs, that RNA was used to make the TCR library. The collection involved drawing 8.5 to 9 milliliters of peripheral blood into EDTA tubes. A further study also used this sample, focusing on T cells in Graves' hyperthyroidism and ophthalmopathy.

The chain couples TRBV6-1 to TRBJ2-1; D is ambiguous. The TCR comes from a woman in her thirties with Graves disease. Sequences were derived from peripheral blood mononuclear cells (PBMCs), sampled at new diagnosis, from a patient treated with antithyroid drugs. The CDR3 loop is CASKDGSRGQFF. The CDR3 region has the DNA TGTGCCAGCAAAGATGGGTCCCGAGGGCAGTTCTTC.